The 20 T cell receptor beta chains listed next were all sequenced from one sample in a study of vaccination effects on CD4 cells after COVID-19. Method: immunoSEQ multiplex PCR; TCRdb's copy keeps in-frame clones and lacks some. The table has under 50,000 clones, approximately 84% seen once; the top ten hold 2%. These receptors' targets are unknown. Expansion of antigen-specific CD4+ T cells with viral peptide pools was carried out by the ViraFEST assay before sequencing. Upon completion of more than eight days in culture, CD4+ T cells were isolated. The participants, recipients of two vaccine doses, got either BNT162b2 or mRNA-1273. The starting material was CD4+ T cells from PBMCs cultured with HCoV-NL63 spike peptides, obtained after COVID-19 vaccination. The receptor source for this set is a human donor who received a COVID-19 vaccine. Some clones in this sample may be carry-over from other donors' samples.

The chain carries TRBV12-3 or TRBV12-4 and TRBJ2-5, with D unclear. Trimming stripped 3 bases from V and 5 bases from J, with 4 bases between. The CDR3 loop spans 11 amino acids. The CDR3 bases are TGTGCCAGCAGTTTTCGTGAGACCCAGTACTTC. Amino acid sequence: CASSFRETQYF.

The rearrangement joins TRBV29-1 to TRBJ2-5; D may be TRBD1 (6 bases). Trimming took 7 bases from V and 1 from J, leaving 10 bases between them. Germline V gives CDR1 SQVTM, CDR2 ANQGSEA. The CDR3 is made up of 12 amino acids. The CDR3 DNA reads as TGCAGCGGAACAGGGCTCCAAGAGACCCAGTACTTC. Translation: CSGTGLQETQYF.

The rearrangement uses TRBV6-6 and TRBJ2-7; 9 bases are shared with TRBD1. Trimming took 2 bases from V and 6 from J; bases not matched to a gene: 5. CDR1 and CDR2 (germline): MNHNY, SVGAGI (reference sequence). CDR3 size: 14 residues. CDR3 nucleotide sequence: TGTGCCAGCAGTTACGCTAGGACAGGGGTCGAGCAGTACGTC. It codes for CASSYARTGVEQYV.

The V call is TRBV7-3, the J call TRBJ2-7, with 10 positions matching TRBD1. The germline V gene has CDR1 SGHTA and CDR2 FQGTGA. V was clipped by 2 bases and J by 0 bases; unmatched bases: 1. The CDR3 runs 15 residues. The CDR3 DNA reads TGTGCCAGCAGCTTACGGACAGGGGGCTCCTACGAGCAGTACGTC. Translated: CASSLRTGGSYEQYV.

This clone was picked up a small number of times. CDR3: CASSLGQRGGMNEQFF. The CDR3 DNA reads as TGCGCCAGCAGCTTGGGGCAGCGGGGGGGCATGAATGAGCAGTTCTTC. V usage is TRBV5-1 and J usage is TRBJ2-1; 10 bases map to TRBD2. The germline V gene encodes CDR1 SGHRS and CDR2 YFSETQ. V trimming: 0 bases; J trimming: 7 bases; junction bases outside the gene matches: 7. The CDR3 loop spans 16 amino acids.

The chain has TRBV18 and TRBJ1-1; no clear D. This CDR3 spans 14 amino acids. The V and J ends lost 3 bases and 4 bases respectively, with 12 bases between them. CDR1 is KGHSH and CDR2 is LQKENI in the germline V gene. CDR3 residues: CASSPGGIRTEAFF. The CDR3 region has the DNA TGTGCCAGCTCACCGGGCGGGATTCGCACTGAAGCTTTCTTT.

The chain is built from TRBV12-5 and TRBJ1-2; D remains unclear. The CDR3 spans 13 residues. CDR1 is LGHNT, CDR2 FRNRAP, per germline. V was shortened by 3 bases and J by 2 bases, with 7 bases between the two germline ends. CDR3 nucleotides: TGTGCTAGTGGTTTAGCCGAAAACTATGGCTACACCTTC. Protein product: CASGLAENYGYTF.

The gene calls are TRBV27 and TRBJ1-2; TRBD1 matches at 7 bases. With V trimmed by 5 bases and J by 5 bases, 8 bases remained unmatched. Germline V gives CDR1 MNHEY, CDR2 SMNVEV (reference sequence). The CDR3 is 14 residues long. CDR3 protein: CASSPAGQAYGYTF. CDR3 DNA: TGTGCCAGCAGTCCCGCCGGACAGGCATATGGCTACACCTTC.

The chain joins TRBV10-2 to TRBJ2-5, with 12 bases that match TRBD1. V gave up 7 bases and J gave up 5 bases; unmatched junction bases: 11. Germline V gives CDR1 WSHSY, CDR2 SAAADI. The CDR3 has 16 amino acids. In DNA form, the CDR3 reads TGCGCCAGCAACCCAACGGGACAGGGGGCCCGGGAGACCCAGTACTTC. Translating gives CASNPTGQGARETQYF.

This chain connects TRBV7-2 to TRBJ1-1; perhaps TRBD1 as D (5 bases). V was cut by 5 bases and J by 4 bases, with 11 bases left in between. The CDR3 is made up of 13 amino acids. Germline CDR1 is SGHTA and CDR2 is FQGNSA. The CDR3 loop reads CASSLGPLTEAFF. The DNA of the CDR3 is TGTGCCAGCAGCCTGGGACCGCTCACTGAAGCTTTCTTT.

The chain carries TRBV10-2 and TRBJ1-6, with D uncertain. V lost 8 bases to trimming and J lost 0 bases, with 8 bases between them. Germline CDR1 is WSHSY and CDR2 is SAAADI. This CDR3 has 14 amino acids. The CDR3 sequence is CASCGSSYNSPLHF. The CDR3 nucleotides read TGCGCCAGCTGTGGCAGCTCCTATAATTCACCCCTCCACTTT.

This chain uses TRBV6-5 with TRBJ1-2, with no clear D. The CDR3 consists of 14 residues. CDR1 and CDR2 from the germline V gene are MNHEY and SVGAGI. Trimming shortened V by 9 bases and J by 0 bases, and 14 bases separated the two germline ends. CDR3 DNA sequence: TGTGCCAGTGCAAAGGCGACCCCTAACTATGGCTACACCTTC. This sequence encodes CASAKATPNYGYTF.

This chain joins TRBV19 and TRBJ1-4, with unresolved D. The CDR3 sequence is 13 residues long. Germline-derived CDR1 and CDR2 are LNHDA and SQIVND (reference sequence). V lost 7 bases and J lost 5, with 11 bases in between. In DNA, the CDR3 is TGTGCCAGTAAACACAGTGACAATGAAAAACTGTTTTTT. This translates into CASKHSDNEKLFF.

The V gene is TRBV4-2, the J gene TRBJ2-3; 10 bases are a match to TRBD2. In germline, CDR1 is LGHNA, CDR2 YNFKEQ. The CDR3 consists of 17 residues. V lost 2 bases and J lost 6; bases outside the gene matches: 11. CDR3 amino acids: CASSQHTLAGVGDTQYF. In nucleotides, the CDR3 is TGTGCCAGCAGCCAACATACCCTAGCGGGGGTAGGTGATACGCAGTATTTT.

The chain is built from TRBV21-1 and TRBJ1-5; TRBD1 is the table's D call and was not checked against the DNA. TRBV21-1 is a listed pseudogene. The CDR3 spans 16 residues. The DNA of the CDR3 is TGTGCCAGCAGCGACATAATCACAGGGTTGGATCAGCCCCAGCATTTT. Amino acids: CASSDIITGLDQPQHF.

CDR3 residues: CASSPPPATGEYNEQFF. The CDR3 region has the DNA TGTGCCAGCAGTCCTCCCCCCGCGACAGGGGAATACAATGAGCAGTTCTTC. The V call is TRBV25-1, the J call TRBJ2-1, with 8 bases fitting TRBD1. V was clipped by 5 bases and J by 4 bases; unmatched bases: 13. This CDR3 spans 17 amino acids. Looked up from germline, CDR1 is MGHDK and CDR2 is SYGVNS. Combining the CDR3 with reference TRBV25-1 and TRBJ2-1 gives the whole variable domain EADIYQTPRYLVIGTGKKITLECSQTMGHDKMYWYQQDPGMELHLIHYSYGVNSTEKGDLSSESTVSRIRTEHFPLTLESARPSHTSQYLCASSPPPATGEYNEQFFGPGTRLTVL.

This chain connects TRBV10-1 to TRBJ2-7; D is possibly TRBD1 (7 bases). The V gene's germline CDR1 is WNHNN and CDR2 SYGVQD (reference sequence). The CDR3 covers 14 residues. V was clipped by 7 bases and J by 5 bases, with 18 bases between them. CDR3 nucleotide sequence: TGCGCCAGCAAGGGGAGGAAGGGGGCCAACGAGCAGTACGTC. It translates to CASKGRKGANEQYV.

The rearrangement joins TRBV10-1 to TRBJ1-1; tentative D call: TRBD1 (5 bases). V was pared by 4 bases and J by 5 bases, with 11 bases between. The CDR3 is made up of 13 amino acids. Per germline, CDR1 WNHNN and CDR2 SYGVQD (reference sequence). Written as DNA, the CDR3 is TGCGCCAGCAGTGGACAAAGGGGAACTGAAGCTTTCTTT. It yields the protein CASSGQRGTEAFF.

The V call is TRBV19, the J call TRBJ2-5; perhaps D is TRBD1 or TRBD2 (5 bases each). Trimming pared 6 bases from V and 5 bases from J, leaving 16 bases between. This CDR3 comprises 14 residues. Germline V gene lookup returns CDR1 LNHDA and CDR2 SQIVND (reference sequence). CDR3 sequence (DNA): TGTGCCAGTAGGATGACCGGGACGGGGGAGACCCAGTACTTC. This codes for CASRMTGTGETQYF.

This chain uses TRBV6-4 with TRBJ1-1; 8 bases match TRBD1. The CDR3 consists of 16 residues. Per germline, CDR1 MRHNA and CDR2 SNTAGT. The V gene end was trimmed by 4 bases and the J gene end by 4 bases; junction bases not matched to a gene: 11. The CDR3 nucleotides are TGTGCCAGCAGTGTCTCAGGGGGCGCGAGGGTCACTGAAGCTTTCTTT. Its translation is CASSVSGGARVTEAFF.